Listed here are 20 T cell receptor beta chains from one sample, sequenced in a study of T-cell memory formation after mild COVID-19. Each CDR3 protein is one row after TCRdb ran MiXCR on the 5' RACE reads. The sample yields about 340,000 distinct CDR3 sequences, roughly 15% seen once. Sequencing input: PBMCs or a T cell subset sorted from them (not recorded which). The receptors shown here come from a man in his late teens or twenties who had mild COVID-19 (a few samples of this study predate the infection). Cell type and time point are not known.

This clonotype was detected a few times. This sequence joins TRBV5-1 and TRBJ2-1; 11 bases fit TRBD1. Germline V gene data show CDR1 as SGHRS and CDR2 as YFSETQ. The CDR3 runs 16 residues. Trimming took 4 bases from V and 12 from J; bases not matched to a gene: 15. The CDR3 loop reads CASSLVVGQGASGQFF. The CDR3, as DNA: TGCGCCAGCAGCCTGGTGGTCGGACAGGGGGCTTCAGGGCAGTTCTTC.

The chain joins TRBV7-2 to TRBJ2-5; 8 bases map to TRBD2. Germline CDR1 and CDR2: SGHTA and FQGNSA. The CDR3 consists of 15 residues. The V gene end was trimmed by 8 bases and the J gene end by 5 bases; junction bases not matched to a gene: 13. The CDR3 region is CASSGGAGSEETQYF. The CDR3 nucleotides are TGTGCCAGCTCGGGGGGGGCTGGGAGTGAGGAGACCCAGTACTTC.

This clonotype was seen a handful of times. The chain uses TRBV12-3 or TRBV12-4 and TRBJ2-5; no clear D. The CDR3 has 13 residues. V dropped 5 bases and J dropped 4 bases, with 11 bases sitting between them. In DNA form, the CDR3 reads TGTGCCAGCAGTATTAGGCGGTCAGAGACCCAGTACTTC. This codes for CASSIRRSETQYF.

The chain joins TRBV5-1 to TRBJ2-3; 10 bases are a match to TRBD2. V lost 3 bases and J lost 5; bases outside the gene matches: 9. CDR3 length: 16 residues. CDR1 SGHRS and CDR2 YFSETQ come from the germline V gene. CDR3 DNA sequence: TGCGCCAGCAGCTCGAGAATAGCGGGGGGTGGAGATACGCAGTATTTT. Its translation is CASSSRIAGGGDTQYF.

The chain combines TRBV23-1 with TRBJ2-1, with TRBD2 as a possible D gene (5 bases). TRBV23-1 counts as an open reading frame of uncertain function. The V end was cut by 3 bases, the J end by 2 bases, with 11 bases between. The CDR3 extends over 15 amino acids. CDR3: CASSHRRETYNEQFF. CDR3 nucleotide sequence: TGCGCCAGCAGTCATCGTAGGGAGACCTACAATGAGCAGTTCTTC.

This clonotype was found many times. The chain uses TRBV5-1 and TRBJ2-3; D is perhaps TRBD1 (6 bases). Germline CDR1 SGHRS, CDR2 YFSETQ. V gave up 2 bases and J gave up 5 bases, with 15 bases separating them. This CDR3 region has 15 residues. CDR3 sequence (DNA): TGCGCCAGCAGCTTAACAGGGCCGATAGGAGATACGCAGTATTTT. Translation: CASSLTGPIGDTQYF.

The rearrangement joins TRBV5-1 to TRBJ1-6; perhaps TRBD1 as D (5 bases). The CDR3 totals 16 residues. CDR1 and CDR2 from the germline V gene are SGHRS and YFSETQ. Trimming took off 4 bases at V and 7 bases at J, with 18 bases between the two ends. In DNA form, the CDR3 reads TGCGCCAGCAGCCCCACCTCGGCGGGGGTGAATTCACCCCTCCACTTT. Translated: CASSPTSAGVNSPLHF.

Turning to this clonotype: The junction and the germline gene differ at one end; a read error may be behind it. The J gene is TRBJ2-7, the V gene TRBV29-1; the match to TRBD1 covers 9 bases. The CDR3 extends over 11 amino acids. Germline loops: CDR1 SQVTM, CDR2 ANQGSEA. CDR3 nucleotide sequence: TGCAGCGTCGGGACAGGGCCATCGTTGGACTTC. It encodes CSVGTGPSLDF.

This clonotype appeared a few times. The V call is TRBV5-1, the J call TRBJ2-2; 7 nucleotides match TRBD1. The CDR3 runs to 15 residues. Trimming took 3 bases from V and 4 from J; bases not matched to a gene: 6. Germline V gives CDR1 SGHRS, CDR2 YFSETQ. The CDR3 DNA reads as TGCGCCAGCAGCTCTCACAGGGGTGGCACCGGGGAGCTGTTTTTT. Translating gives CASSSHRGGTGELFF.

This clonotype was seen a few times. The genes are TRBV11-2 and TRBJ2-6; D may match TRBD1 or TRBD2 (6 bases each). V was trimmed by 5 bases and J by 2 bases, leaving 16 bases between them. Germline V gene sequence: CDR1 SGHAT, CDR2 FQNNGV. The CDR3 length is 17 residues. The CDR3 nucleotides read TGTGCCAGCAGCGCACAGGGTACGGGGGCTGGGGCCAACGTCCTGACTTTC. Its protein product is CASSAQGTGAGANVLTF.

The genes are TRBV19 and TRBJ1-5; unclear D gene. From germline, CDR1 is LNHDA and CDR2 SQIVND (reference sequence). Between the trimmed V and J ends, which lost 1 base and 6 bases, there was a span of 10 bases. The CDR3 runs to 14 residues. CDR3 nucleotides: TGTGCCAGTAGTATAGTTACGGTCGGTCAGCCCCAGCATTTT. This codes for CASSIVTVGQPQHF.

This clonotype was seen a few times. The CDR3 spells CASSLGGGGKISPLHF. For the CDR3, the DNA is TGTGCCAGCAGCTTAGGCGGCGGGGGGAAAATTTCACCCCTCCACTTT. This sequence joins TRBV7-3 and TRBJ1-6; a weak D match, TRBD1 (5 bases). The CDR3 extends over 16 amino acids. Trimming pared 2 bases from V and 9 bases from J, leaving 17 bases between. Germline CDR1 and CDR2: SGHTA and FQGTGA.

The rearrangement links TRBV3-1 to TRBJ1-2, with D maybe TRBD1 (5 bases). The germline V gene encodes CDR1 LGHDT and CDR2 YNNKEL (reference sequence). The V end lost 3 bases, the J end lost 1 base, and 15 bases lay between the germline ends. This CDR3 has 16 amino acids. CDR3 region: CASSQVRGSGNYGYTF. CDR3 in DNA: TGTGCCAGCAGCCAGGTCCGGGGGTCGGGTAACTATGGCTACACCTTC.

The chain links TRBV18 to TRBJ2-7; the D gene is possibly TRBD1 (6 bases). The CDR3 spans 14 residues. The V gene lost 0 bases and the J gene lost 2 bases, with 8 bases spanning the gap. Germline V gene lookup returns CDR1 KGHSH and CDR2 LQKENI. CDR3 coding DNA: TGTGCCAGCTCACCACCGGGGGCAGCCTACGAGCAGTACTTC. Its protein is CASSPPGAAYEQYF.

The rearrangement uses TRBV15 and TRBJ2-7, with D hard to call. The germline CDR1 and CDR2 sequences are LNHNV and YYDKDF (reference sequence). This CDR3 has 12 amino acids. The V and J ends lost 1 base and 5 bases respectively, with 6 bases between them. CDR3 in amino acids: CATSRAGNEQYF. In DNA, the CDR3 is TGTGCCACCAGCAGAGCAGGAAACGAGCAGTACTTC.

The chain combines TRBV11-2 with TRBJ2-2; D call uncertain. From germline, CDR1 is SGHAT and CDR2 FQNNGV. V was clipped by 6 bases and J by 6 bases, with 2 bases between them. This CDR3 has 10 amino acids. The CDR3 DNA reads TGTGCCAGCAGATCCGGGGAGCTGTTTTTT. It is translated as CASRSGELFF.

The chain recombines TRBV7-3 with TRBJ1-1; 7 nucleotides line up with TRBD1. The junction had 5 bases not matched to a gene; V was cut back by 5 bases and J by 5 bases. This CDR3 has 13 amino acids. Germline V gives CDR1 SGHTA, CDR2 FQGTGA. The CDR3 DNA is TGTGCCAGCAGCGTTAAACAGGGGACTGAAGCTTTCTTT. It encodes CASSVKQGTEAFF.

This chain's CDR3 is CASSRDGLSTDTQYF. DNA for the CDR3: TGTGCCAGCAGTCGGGACGGGTTGTCCACAGATACGCAGTATTTT. The V call is TRBV27, the J call TRBJ2-3; tentatively, D is TRBD1 or TRBD2 (5 bases each). Trimming took off 5 bases at V and 2 bases at J, with 14 bases between the two ends. Germline CDR1 is MNHEY and CDR2 is SMNVEV (reference sequence). The CDR3 is 15 residues long.

Only a few counts were recorded for this clonotype. The chain joins TRBV4-3 to TRBJ2-1; D is unresolved. This CDR3 region has 14 residues. Trimming took 1 base from V and 5 from J, leaving 9 bases between them. Germline loops: CDR1 LGHNA, CDR2 YSLEER. The CDR3 nucleotides are TGCGCCAGCAGCCAAGTTTTCGGAAACAATGAGCAGTTCTTC. Amino acids: CASSQVFGNNEQFF.

In its sample, this clonotype was seen a few times. The CDR3 nucleotides read TGTGCCACCAGCAGAGAGCAGGGTAACATTCAGTACTTC. Translating it yields CATSREQGNIQYF. The V and J genes are TRBV15 and TRBJ2-4; D perhaps matches TRBD1 (5 bases). Trimming removed 0 bases from V and 7 bases from J, with 7 bases in between. This CDR3 comprises 13 residues. Germline lookup yields CDR1 LNHNV and CDR2 YYDKDF (reference sequence). The variable domain in full, with the rest retrieved from reference TRBV15 and TRBJ2-4, is DAMVIQNPRYQVTQFGKPVTLSCSQTLNHNVMYWYQQKSSQAPKLLFHYYDKDFNNEADTPDNFQSRRPNTSFCFLDIRSPGLGDTAMYLCATSREQGNIQYFGAGTRLSVL.